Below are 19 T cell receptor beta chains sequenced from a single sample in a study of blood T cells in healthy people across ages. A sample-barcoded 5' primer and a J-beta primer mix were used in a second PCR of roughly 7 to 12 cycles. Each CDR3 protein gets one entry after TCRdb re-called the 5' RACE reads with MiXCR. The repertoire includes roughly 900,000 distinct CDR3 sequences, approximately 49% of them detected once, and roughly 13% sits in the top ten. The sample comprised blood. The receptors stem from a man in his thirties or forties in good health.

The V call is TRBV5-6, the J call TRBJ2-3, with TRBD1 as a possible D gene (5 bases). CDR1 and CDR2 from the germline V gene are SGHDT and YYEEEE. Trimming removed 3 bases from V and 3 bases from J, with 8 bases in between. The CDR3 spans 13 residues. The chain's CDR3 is CASSWGRTDTQYF. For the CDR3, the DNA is TGTGCCAGCAGCTGGGGCCGAACAGATACGCAGTATTTT.

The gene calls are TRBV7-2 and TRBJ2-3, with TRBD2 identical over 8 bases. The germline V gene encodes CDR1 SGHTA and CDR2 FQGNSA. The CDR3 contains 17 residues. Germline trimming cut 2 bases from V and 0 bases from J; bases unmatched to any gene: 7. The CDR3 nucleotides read TGTGCCAGCAGCTTATCGCAGCGGGGGCTGAGCACAGATACGCAGTATTTT. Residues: CASSLSQRGLSTDTQYF.

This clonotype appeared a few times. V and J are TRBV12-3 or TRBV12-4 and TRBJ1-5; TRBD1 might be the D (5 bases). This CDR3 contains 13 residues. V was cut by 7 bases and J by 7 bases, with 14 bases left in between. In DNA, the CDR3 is TGTGCCAGCACCCTCCTAGGGGTCCAGCCCCAGCATTTT. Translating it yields CASTLLGVQPQHF.

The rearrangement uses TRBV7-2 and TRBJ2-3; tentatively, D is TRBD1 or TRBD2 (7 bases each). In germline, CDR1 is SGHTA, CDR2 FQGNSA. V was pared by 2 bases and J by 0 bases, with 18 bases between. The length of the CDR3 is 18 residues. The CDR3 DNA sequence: TGTGCCAGCAGCTTAAGGCTGGGAGGGGGCCCAAGCACAGATACGCAGTATTTT. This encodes CASSLRLGGGPSTDTQYF.

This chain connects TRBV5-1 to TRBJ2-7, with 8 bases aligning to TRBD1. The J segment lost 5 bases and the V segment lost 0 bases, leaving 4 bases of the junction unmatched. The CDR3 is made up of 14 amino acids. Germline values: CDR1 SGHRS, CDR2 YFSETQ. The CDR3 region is CASSLGQGQNEQYF. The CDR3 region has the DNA TGCGCCAGCAGCTTGGGACAGGGGCAGAACGAGCAGTACTTC.

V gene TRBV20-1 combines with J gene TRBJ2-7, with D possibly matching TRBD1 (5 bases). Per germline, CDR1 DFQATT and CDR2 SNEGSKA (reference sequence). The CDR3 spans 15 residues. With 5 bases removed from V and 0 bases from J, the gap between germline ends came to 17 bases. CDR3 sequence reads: CSAPTSRVLSYEQYF. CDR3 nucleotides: TGCAGTGCTCCGACGAGCAGGGTCCTCTCCTACGAGCAGTACTTC.

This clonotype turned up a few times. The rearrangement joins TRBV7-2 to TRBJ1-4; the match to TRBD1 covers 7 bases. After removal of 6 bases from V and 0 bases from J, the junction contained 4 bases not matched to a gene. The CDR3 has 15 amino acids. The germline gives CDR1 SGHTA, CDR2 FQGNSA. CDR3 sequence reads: CASSTRGATNEKLFF. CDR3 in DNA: TGTGCCAGCAGTACCAGGGGGGCAACTAATGAAAAACTGTTTTTT.

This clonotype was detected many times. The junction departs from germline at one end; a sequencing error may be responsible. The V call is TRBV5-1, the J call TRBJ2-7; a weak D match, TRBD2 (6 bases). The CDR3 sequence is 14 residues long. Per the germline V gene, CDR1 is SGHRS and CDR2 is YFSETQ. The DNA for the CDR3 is TGTGCCAGCAGCCTCGGGTCGGGGGTTTACGAGCAGTACTTC. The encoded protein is CASSLGSGVYEQYF.

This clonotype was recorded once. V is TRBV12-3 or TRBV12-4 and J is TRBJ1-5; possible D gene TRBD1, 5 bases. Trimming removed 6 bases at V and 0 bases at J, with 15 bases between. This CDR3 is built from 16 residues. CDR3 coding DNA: TGTGCCAGCAGCTCAAACAGGCCCTATAGCAATCAGCCCCAGCATTTT. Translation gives CASSSNRPYSNQPQHF.

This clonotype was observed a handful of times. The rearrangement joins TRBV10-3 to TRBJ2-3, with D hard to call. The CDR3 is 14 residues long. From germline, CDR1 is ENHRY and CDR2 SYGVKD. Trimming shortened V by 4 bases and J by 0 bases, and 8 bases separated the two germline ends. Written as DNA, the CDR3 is TGTGCCATCAGTGGAGAATCTAGCACAGATACGCAGTATTTT. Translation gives CAISGESSTDTQYF.

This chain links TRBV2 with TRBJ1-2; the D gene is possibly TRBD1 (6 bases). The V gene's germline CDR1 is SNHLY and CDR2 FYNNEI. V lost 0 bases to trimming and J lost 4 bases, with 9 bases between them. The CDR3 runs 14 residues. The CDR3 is CASSEAGQIYGYTF. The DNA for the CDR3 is TGTGCCAGCAGTGAAGCAGGACAGATCTATGGCTACACCTTC. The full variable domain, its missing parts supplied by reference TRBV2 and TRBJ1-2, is EPEVTQTPSHQVTQMGQEVILRCVPISNHLYFYWYRQILGQKVEFLVSFYNNEISEKSEIFDDQFSVERPDGSNFTLKIRSTKLEDSAMYFCASSEAGQIYGYTFGSGTRLTVV.

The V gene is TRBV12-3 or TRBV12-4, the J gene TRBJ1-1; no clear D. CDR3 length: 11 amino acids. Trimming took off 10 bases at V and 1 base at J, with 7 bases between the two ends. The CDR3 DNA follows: TGTGCCACCTGGCAGAACACTGAAGCTTTCTTT. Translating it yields CATWQNTEAFF.

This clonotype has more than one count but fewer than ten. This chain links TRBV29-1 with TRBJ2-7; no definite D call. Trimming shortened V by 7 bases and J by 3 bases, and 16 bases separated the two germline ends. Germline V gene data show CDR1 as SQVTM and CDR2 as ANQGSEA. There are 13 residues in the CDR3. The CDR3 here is CSAVSPRDYEQYF. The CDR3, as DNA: TGCAGCGCGGTGAGCCCCCGAGACTACGAGCAGTACTTC.

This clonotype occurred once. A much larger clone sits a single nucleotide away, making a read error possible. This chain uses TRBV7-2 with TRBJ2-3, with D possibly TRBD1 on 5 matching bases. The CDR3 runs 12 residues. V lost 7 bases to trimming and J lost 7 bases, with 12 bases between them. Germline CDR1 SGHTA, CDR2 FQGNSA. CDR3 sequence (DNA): TGTGCCAGCAATGACAGAACAAATACGCAGTATTTT. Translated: CASNDRTNTQYF.

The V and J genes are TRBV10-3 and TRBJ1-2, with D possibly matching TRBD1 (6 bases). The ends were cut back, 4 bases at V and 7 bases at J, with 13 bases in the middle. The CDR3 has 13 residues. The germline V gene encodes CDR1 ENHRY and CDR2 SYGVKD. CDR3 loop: CAISAIQGSGYTF. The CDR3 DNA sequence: TGTGCCATCAGTGCGATACAGGGCTCTGGCTACACCTTC.

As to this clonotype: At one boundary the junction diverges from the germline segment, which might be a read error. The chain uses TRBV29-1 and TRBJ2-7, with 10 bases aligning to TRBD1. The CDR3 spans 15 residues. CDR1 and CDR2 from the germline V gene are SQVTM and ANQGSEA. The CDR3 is CSVEDSGTGAYKQYF. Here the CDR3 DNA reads TGCAGCGTTGAAGATTCCGGGACAGGGGCCTACAAGCAGTACTTC.

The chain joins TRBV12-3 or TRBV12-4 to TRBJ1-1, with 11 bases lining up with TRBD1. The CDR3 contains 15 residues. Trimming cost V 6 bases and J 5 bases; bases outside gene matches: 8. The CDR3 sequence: CASREGQGAGTEAFF. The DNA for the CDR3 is TGTGCCAGCAGAGAAGGACAGGGGGCGGGTACTGAAGCTTTCTTT.

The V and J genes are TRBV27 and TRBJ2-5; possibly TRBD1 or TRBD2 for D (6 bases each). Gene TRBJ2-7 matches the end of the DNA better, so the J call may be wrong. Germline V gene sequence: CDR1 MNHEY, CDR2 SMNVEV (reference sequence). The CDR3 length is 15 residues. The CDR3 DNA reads TGTGCCAGCAGTTTAAATTTAGGGGGGATCTACGAGCAGTACTTC. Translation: CASSLNLGGIYEQYF.

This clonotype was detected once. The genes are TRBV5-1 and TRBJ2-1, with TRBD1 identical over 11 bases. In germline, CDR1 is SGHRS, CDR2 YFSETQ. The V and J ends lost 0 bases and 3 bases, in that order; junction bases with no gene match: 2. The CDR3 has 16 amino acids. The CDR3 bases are TGCGCCAGCAGCTTGGGAGGGACAGGGGGCTACAATGAGCAGTTCTTC. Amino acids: CASSLGGTGGYNEQFF. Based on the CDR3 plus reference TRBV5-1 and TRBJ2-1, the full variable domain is KAGVTQTPRYLIKTRGQQVTLSCSPISGHRSVSWYQQTPGQGLQFLFEYFSETQRNKGNFPGRFSGRQFSNSRSEMNVSTLELGDSALYLCASSLGGTGGYNEQFFGPGTRLTVL.